The T cell receptor (beta chain) under discussion was sequenced for a study of blood T cell repertoires in COVID-19. Study at large: Both acute and convalescent COVID-19 samples were obtained from the United States, Italy and Spain. The analysed material was cDNA or gDNA that came from T cells, B-cell-depleted T cells, or PBMCs.

Original handling: It was from reference gene primer amplification that nucleated cell counts were estimated. Profiling relied on immunoSEQ multiplex PCR, and the TCRdb table lists in-frame clones only, not all of them. V and J calls and clone size are as listed in that table; D and trimming were resolved from the DNA. The table includes about 210,000 clones, around 92% detected once. The CDR3 contains 14 residues. After removal of 5 bases from V and 7 bases from J, the junction contained 8 bases not matched to a gene. In germline, CDR1 is SGHRS, CDR2 YFSETQ. J is TRBJ2-4 and V is TRBV5-1; 8 positions match TRBD1. The sample was peripheral blood. The TCR sequence derives from a man younger than 40 with acute or convalescent COVID-19. CDR3: CASSTGTGGNIQYF. The CDR3 coding sequence is TGCGCCAGCAGTACCGGGACAGGAGGCAACATTCAGTACTTC.